A single sample is the source of the 10 T cell receptor beta chains below, sequenced in a study of blood T cell repertoires in COVID-19 (dated by TCRdb to between 2020 and 2021). Library prep was done by the immunoSEQ multiplex PCR assay. TCRdb mirrors the immuneACCESS table, restricted to in-frame sequences. Some clones are absent from its copies; in checked studies, under half trace to an unresolved V gene, and the reason for the others is unknown. The sample profile shows about 84,000 clones; around 83% of them were found once. The ten largest clonotypes hold around 36% of the sample. Sequences were obtained from peripheral blood. These TCRs come from a man at least 80 years old with active or convalescent COVID-19.

This chain connects TRBV28 to TRBJ2-5, with 11 bases fitting TRBD2. Germline trimming cut 5 bases from V and 4 bases from J; bases unmatched to any gene: 0. CDR1 and CDR2 from the germline V gene are MDHEN and SYDVKM. This CDR3 has 13 residues. The CDR3 protein is CASSLAGGETQYF. CDR3 in DNA: TGTGCCAGCAGTCTAGCGGGAGGAGAGACCCAGTACTTC. The full variable domain, in which reference TRBV28 and TRBJ2-5 provide the parts outside the CDR3, is DVKVTQSSRYLVKRTGEKVFLECVQDMDHENMFWYRQDPGLGLRLIYFSYDVKMKEKGDIPEGYSVSREKKERFSLILESASTNQTSMYLCASSLAGGETQYFGPGTRLLVL.

The V call is TRBV6-9, the J call TRBJ2-2, with D possibly TRBD1 on 6 matching bases. The length of the CDR3 is 17 residues. Per germline, CDR1 MNHGY and CDR2 SVAAGI. Trimming pared 0 bases from V and 3 bases from J, leaving 14 bases between. CDR3 sequence: CASSYSGPGVDTGELFF. CDR3 coding DNA: TGTGCCAGCAGTTATTCGGGACCAGGGGTTGACACCGGGGAGCTGTTTTTT.

The J gene is TRBJ2-7, the V gene TRBV29-1; maybe TRBD2 (6 bases). The V end lost 6 bases, the J end lost 0 bases, and 15 bases lay between the germline ends. CDR3 length: 14 amino acids. CDR1 and CDR2 from the germline V gene are SQVTM and ANQGSEA. The CDR3 spells CSVGGLVSSYEQYF. The CDR3 DNA reads TGCAGCGTCGGGGGACTCGTGAGCTCCTACGAGCAGTACTTC.

The chain has TRBV10-3 and TRBJ2-3; TRBD2 agrees at 9 bases. In germline, CDR1 is ENHRY, CDR2 SYGVKD. The CDR3 is 14 amino acids. V dropped 5 bases and J dropped 8; count of bases not matched to a gene: 8. In DNA, the CDR3 is TGTGCCATCAGTCCCGGCGGGGGGGCCAGTACGCAGTATTTT. It yields the protein CAISPGGGASTQYF.

The chain couples TRBV19 to TRBJ1-4; 7 bases line up with TRBD1. CDR3 size: 15 residues. Trimming cost V 5 bases and J 1 base; bases outside gene matches: 4. Germline CDR1 is LNHDA and CDR2 is SQIVND (reference sequence). Written as DNA, the CDR3 is TGTGCCAGTAGTCCGAACAGGGGAACTAATGAAAAACTGTTTTTT. Its translation is CASSPNRGTNEKLFF.

This clone was seen only once. The chain recombines TRBV5-6 with TRBJ1-2, with 7 bases that match TRBD1. The CDR3 totals 16 residues. CDR1 SGHDT and CDR2 YYEEEE come from the germline V gene. J gave up 6 bases and V 5 bases, and 16 bases lay outside the gene matches. The CDR3 region is CASSQTGRITTDGYTF. CDR3 DNA sequence: TGTGCCAGCAGTCAGACAGGGCGGATTACCACGGATGGCTACACCTTC.

V gene TRBV19 combines with J gene TRBJ2-7, with 7 bases matching TRBD1. J lost 5 bases, V lost 3 bases, and 10 bases had no gene match. Germline V gives CDR1 LNHDA, CDR2 SQIVND (reference sequence). The CDR3 consists of 15 residues. CDR3 loop: CASSIETGQAHEQYF. The DNA of the CDR3 is TGTGCCAGTAGTATCGAGACTGGACAGGCCCACGAGCAGTACTTC. Combining the CDR3 with reference TRBV19 and TRBJ2-7 gives the whole variable domain DGGITQSPKYLFRKEGQNVTLSCEQNLNHDAMYWYRQDPGQGLRLIYYSQIVNDFQKGDIAEGYSVSREKKESFPLTVTSAQKNPTAFYLCASSIETGQAHEQYFGPGTRLTVT.

The chain employs TRBV5-1 and TRBJ2-1, with 8 bases aligning to TRBD2. The CDR3 totals 14 residues. V shed 2 bases and J 7 bases; nucleotides not matched to a gene: 5. Germline V gene sequence: CDR1 SGHRS, CDR2 YFSETQ. The CDR3 DNA reads as TGCGCCAGCAGCTTTTGGGGCGGGGGGAATGAGCAGTTCTTC. It codes for CASSFWGGGNEQFF.

CDR3 in DNA: TGTGCCAGCAGGGTCAGAGCGGGAGGAAGTTTTGAGTACTTC. It specifies CASRVRAGGSFEYF. The J gene is TRBJ2-7, the V gene TRBV28, with 9 bases identical to TRBD2. The CDR3 is made up of 14 amino acids. Germline V gene lookup returns CDR1 MDHEN and CDR2 SYDVKM. Unmatched junction bases numbered 14, after V lost 6 bases and J lost 11 bases.

This chain uses TRBV10-3 with TRBJ2-2, with TRBD2 matching over 9 bases. Trimming removed 3 bases from V and 4 bases from J; junction bases left unmatched: 6. The length of the CDR3 is 16 residues. The germline gives CDR1 ENHRY, CDR2 SYGVKD. In DNA, the CDR3 is TGTGCCATCAGTGAACGAGCGGGAGGTGTCACCGGGGAGCTGTTTTTT. Translating gives CAISERAGGVTGELFF.